This record looks at one T cell receptor beta chain sequence and its context. Its antigen is unidentified. The data originate from a study of T cells after yellow fever vaccination. TCRdb itself ran the 5' RACE reads through MiXCR, one entry per CDR3 protein. The table records hundreds of thousands of distinct CDR3 sequences, approximately 3.9% of them present only once. Study-level findings and limits: Re-detected after boosting: most primary clones, 96% of CD4 and 88% of CD8.

The receptor was derived from a man between 18 and 29 years old who received the YFV17D yellow fever vaccine. The sequencing here drew on PBMCs, taken on the day of the yellow fever booster vaccination.

The CDR3 here is CASSIGPNEKLFF. In nucleotides, the CDR3 is TGTGCCAGTAGTATTGGTCCTAATGAAAAACTGTTTTTT. This rearrangement joins TRBV19 to TRBJ1-4; D ambiguous. Germline V lookup: CDR1 LNHDA, CDR2 SQIVND (reference sequence). Trimming shortened V by 3 bases and J by 3 bases, and 5 bases separated the two germline ends. CDR3 length: 13 residues.